The T cell receptor (beta chain) described here comes from a study of T cell responses to AZD1222 COVID-19 vaccine. Germline loops: CDR1 SQVTM, CDR2 ANQGSEA. This CDR3 region has 15 residues. The ends were cut back, 0 bases at V and 1 base at J, with 13 bases in the middle. To note about this clone: What it binds is unknown.

Clones were read by immunoSEQ multiplex PCR, and TCRdb kept only the in-frame ones, dropping some. Of 150,000 to 200,000 clones listed, approximately 92% are singletons. Findings and caveats of the study: Regions left unmutated in variants are reportedly the target of nearly half of spike-specific TCRs.

The sample in question was peripheral blood, obtained on day 0 of AZD1222 vaccination. J is TRBJ2-7 and V is TRBV29-1; D is possibly TRBD2 (5 bases). This TCR came from an adult in good health. Written as DNA, the CDR3 is TGCAGCGTTGAAGATCGAGGGTTGACATCCTACGAGCAGTACTTC. Translating it yields CSVEDRGLTSYEQYF.